The 21 T cell receptor beta chains below were found in one sample sequenced in a study of T-cell memory formation after mild COVID-19. TCRdb called the 5' RACE reads again in MiXCR, with one record for every CDR3 protein. Here the sample spans 470,000 or so distinct CDR3 sequences, 20% to 25% being singletons. The specimen was PBMCs or a T cell subset sorted from them (not recorded which). These receptors all come from an adult woman who had mild COVID-19 (a few samples of this study predate the infection). Cell type and time point are not known.

This chain connects TRBV12-3 or TRBV12-4 to TRBJ1-3; D gene uncertain. The CDR3 length is 15 residues. Trimming cost V 7 bases and J 3 bases, with 16 bases left between them. This CDR3 is CASTDAALGGNTIYF. The CDR3 DNA reads as TGTGCCAGCACTGACGCTGCCTTAGGTGGAAACACCATATATTTT.

This clonotype was picked up a small number of times. The chain is built from TRBV20-1 and TRBJ2-1; the D gene is possibly TRBD2 (6 bases). The length of the CDR3 is 13 residues. V was cut by 6 bases and J by 7 bases, with 16 bases left in between. The germline V gene encodes CDR1 DFQATT and CDR2 SNEGSKA (reference sequence). The CDR3 protein is CSARDSPINEQFF. In DNA form, the CDR3 reads TGCAGTGCCCGGGACTCTCCCATAAATGAGCAGTTCTTC.

The rearrangement links TRBV3-1 to TRBJ2-1; maybe TRBD2 (5 bases). This CDR3 has 14 residues. The germline V gene encodes CDR1 LGHDT and CDR2 YNNKEL (reference sequence). V was pared by 0 bases and J by 4 bases, with 7 bases between. The CDR3 protein is CASSQDIAYNEQFF. CDR3 nucleotide sequence: TGTGCCAGCAGCCAAGATATAGCGTACAATGAGCAGTTCTTC.

This clonotype was recorded a few times. The chain uses TRBV7-2 and TRBJ2-5, with D unclear. This CDR3 contains 13 residues. Germline assignment: CDR1 SGHTA and CDR2 FQGNSA. Trimming stripped 4 bases from V and 1 base from J, with 7 bases between. The CDR3 DNA sequence: TGTGCCAGCAGCTCACCCGTCCAAGAGACCCAGTACTTC. Amino acids: CASSSPVQETQYF.

The chain joins TRBV12-3 or TRBV12-4 to TRBJ1-1; D perhaps matches TRBD1 (6 bases). The CDR3 consists of 13 residues. V lost 0 bases and J lost 8, with 10 bases in between. DNA for the CDR3: TGTGCCAGCAGTTTAGCCGGGACAAACGAAGCTTTCTTT. This translates into CASSLAGTNEAFF.

This clonotype was seen only a few times. The chain is built from TRBV5-4 and TRBJ2-1, with 7 bases that match TRBD2. J gave up 6 bases and V 5 bases, and 8 bases lay outside the gene matches. Germline V gene lookup returns CDR1 SGHNT and CDR2 YYREEE (reference sequence). The CDR3 contains 14 residues. CDR3 sequence reads: CASSRAGRFNEQFF. The CDR3 DNA sequence: TGTGCCAGCAGTCGAGCGGGGCGATTCAATGAGCAGTTCTTC.

This chain's CDR3 is CASSVPGGRNEQFF. CDR3 coding DNA: TGTGCCAGCAGCGTACCGGGGGGGAGGAATGAGCAGTTCTTC. This rearrangement joins TRBV9 to TRBJ2-1; 8 bases map to TRBD2. The CDR3 runs to 14 residues. V shed 1 base and J 7 bases; nucleotides not matched to a gene: 4. Germline lookup yields CDR1 SGDLS and CDR2 YYNGEE.

The chain employs TRBV6-5 and TRBJ2-1; 8 bases line up with TRBD1. Germline-derived CDR1 and CDR2 are MNHEY and SVGAGI. CDR3 length equals 16 residues. Trimming took 5 bases from V and 5 from J; bases not matched to a gene: 11. The CDR3 sequence: CASSAVDRGLDNEQFF. DNA of the CDR3: TGTGCCAGCAGTGCCGTAGACAGGGGCTTAGACAATGAGCAGTTCTTC.

The J gene is TRBJ2-3, the V gene TRBV20-1; 12 bases map to TRBD2. Trimming cost V 5 bases and J 1 base; bases outside gene matches: 4. The length of the CDR3 is 15 residues. Germline CDR1 is DFQATT and CDR2 is SNEGSKA (reference sequence). The CDR3 DNA is TGCAGTGCTGGAAGACTAGCGGGAGGCACAGATACGCAGTATTTT. Its protein product is CSAGRLAGGTDTQYF.

A few counts support this clonotype. The chain employs TRBV5-5 and TRBJ1-1, with unresolved D. Germline V gene data show CDR1 as SGHKS and CDR2 as YYEKEE (reference sequence). V lost 8 bases and J lost 10, with 15 bases in between. This CDR3 is built from 11 residues. The CDR3 bases are TGTGCCAGTCAGCGTGATGAAGGAGCTTTCTTT. It is translated as CASQRDEGAFF.

The V call is TRBV9, the J call TRBJ2-7; no firm D call. CDR3 length equals 15 residues. V was trimmed by 0 bases and J by 0 bases, leaving 10 bases between them. Germline lookup yields CDR1 SGDLS and CDR2 YYNGEE. The DNA of the CDR3 is TGTGCCAGCAGCGTAGGAGGAGCATACTCCTACGAGCAGTACTTC. Its translation is CASSVGGAYSYEQYF.

This clonotype was recorded a few times. The chain has TRBV7-3 and TRBJ2-1, with 8 bases fitting TRBD1. Germline lookup yields CDR1 SGHTA and CDR2 FQGTGA. Losses at the gene ends were 1 base for V and 2 bases for J; bases not matched to a gene: 4. The CDR3 is 16 amino acids. CDR3 region: CASSLSAGGAYNEQFF. The DNA for the CDR3 is TGTGCCAGCAGCTTAAGTGCAGGGGGCGCCTACAATGAGCAGTTCTTC.

This clonotype was picked up many times. This rearrangement joins TRBV19 to TRBJ2-7, with TRBD1 as a possible D gene (6 bases). Germline V lookup: CDR1 LNHDA, CDR2 SQIVND (reference sequence). The length of the CDR3 is 15 residues. The ends were cut back, 4 bases at V and 7 bases at J, with 20 bases in the middle. The CDR3 DNA sequence: TGTGCCAGTAGTACTGCCGCCACAGGGTTCGGGGAGCAGTACTTC. This codes for CASSTAATGFGEQYF.

The chain uses TRBV5-1 and TRBJ1-2; 8 bases fit TRBD1. The V gene's germline CDR1 is SGHRS and CDR2 YFSETQ. The CDR3 is 18 residues long. The V segment lost 3 bases and the J segment 8 bases; nucleotides outside the gene matches: 21. For the CDR3, the DNA is TGCGCCAGCAGCTACTCCTCAGGGGGCCGAATTGACCCCCCAGGCTACACCTTC. Amino acids: CASSYSSGGRIDPPGYTF.

The table lists this clonotype with many counts. This sequence joins TRBV5-1 and TRBJ2-2; D uncertain. Trimming left V 4 bases short and J 5 bases short, with 18 bases between. CDR1 and CDR2 (germline): SGHRS, YFSETQ. This CDR3 region has 16 residues. The CDR3: CASSQFRADRTGELFF. The CDR3 DNA follows: TGCGCCAGCAGCCAATTCCGGGCCGATCGGACCGGGGAGCTGTTTTTT.

In this sample, this clonotype turned up a few times. The V gene is TRBV29-1, the J gene TRBJ1-2; D perhaps matches TRBD1 (6 bases). CDR1 is SQVTM, CDR2 ANQGSEA, per germline. CDR3 length equals 12 residues. The ends were cut back, 7 bases at V and 0 bases at J, with 9 bases in the middle. The CDR3 here is CSGGATNYGYTF. In nucleotides, the CDR3 is TGCAGCGGGGGGGCGACTAACTATGGCTACACCTTC.

The sample holds one count of this clonotype. V is TRBV4-3 and J is TRBJ1-2; tentative D call: TRBD1 (6 bases). This CDR3 contains 15 residues. V lost 4 bases to trimming and J lost 3 bases, with 15 bases between them. Germline CDR1 is LGHNA and CDR2 is YSLEER. Written as DNA, the CDR3 is TGCGCCAGCAGCCGGACCAGGACAGACCACTATGGCTACACCTTC. Protein product: CASSRTRTDHYGYTF.

The chain combines TRBV29-1 with TRBJ2-3, with 7 positions matching TRBD1. The V gene's germline CDR1 is SQVTM and CDR2 ANQGSEA. V gave up 6 bases and J gave up 4 bases; unmatched junction bases: 7. The CDR3 has 13 amino acids. CDR3 loop: CSVPGQRPDTQYF. The DNA of the CDR3 is TGCAGCGTGCCGGGACAGCGACCAGATACGCAGTATTTT.

This clonotype was recorded a few times. The chain employs TRBV12-3 or TRBV12-4 and TRBJ2-7; TRBD1 matches 7 bases. The CDR3 consists of 14 residues. Trimming took 6 bases from V and 5 from J; bases not matched to a gene: 10. The CDR3 sequence is CASSPTGDLNEQYF. DNA of the CDR3: TGTGCCAGCAGCCCAACAGGGGACCTCAACGAGCAGTACTTC.

The chain uses TRBV21-1 and TRBJ2-7; the tabulated D call, TRBD2, remains unverified against the DNA. TRBV21-1 counts as a pseudogene. The CDR3 runs 16 residues. The CDR3 DNA is TGTGCCAGCAGCAAAGGACACCAACCGCTAAGCTACGAGCAGTACTTC. It translates to CASSKGHQPLSYEQYF.

This rearrangement joins TRBV15 to TRBJ1-5, with no clear D. CDR1 and CDR2 (germline): LNHNV, YYDKDF (reference sequence). The V and J ends lost 6 bases and 2 bases respectively, with 11 bases between them. The CDR3 covers 14 residues. The CDR3, as DNA: TGTGCCACCAGTGATGGACGGGGCAATCAGCCCCAGCATTTT. The encoded protein is CATSDGRGNQPQHF.